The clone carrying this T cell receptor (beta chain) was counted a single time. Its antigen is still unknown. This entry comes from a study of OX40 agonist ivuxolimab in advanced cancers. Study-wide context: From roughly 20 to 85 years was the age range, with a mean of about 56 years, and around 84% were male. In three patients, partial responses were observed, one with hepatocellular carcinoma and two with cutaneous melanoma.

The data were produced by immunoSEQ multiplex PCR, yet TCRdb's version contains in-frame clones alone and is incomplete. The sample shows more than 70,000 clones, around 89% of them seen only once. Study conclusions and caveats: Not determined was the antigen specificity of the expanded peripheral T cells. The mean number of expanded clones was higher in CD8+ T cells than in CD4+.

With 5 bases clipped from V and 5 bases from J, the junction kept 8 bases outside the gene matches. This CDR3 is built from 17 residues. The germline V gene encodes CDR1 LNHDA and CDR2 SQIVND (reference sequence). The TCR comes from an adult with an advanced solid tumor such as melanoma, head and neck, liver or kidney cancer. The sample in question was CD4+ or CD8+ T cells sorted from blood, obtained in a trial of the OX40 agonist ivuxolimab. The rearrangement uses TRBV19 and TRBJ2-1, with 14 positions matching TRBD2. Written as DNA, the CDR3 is TGTGCCAGTAGTCCAAACGGGACTAGCGGGAGACACAATGAGCAGTTCTTC. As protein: CASSPNGTSGRHNEQFF.